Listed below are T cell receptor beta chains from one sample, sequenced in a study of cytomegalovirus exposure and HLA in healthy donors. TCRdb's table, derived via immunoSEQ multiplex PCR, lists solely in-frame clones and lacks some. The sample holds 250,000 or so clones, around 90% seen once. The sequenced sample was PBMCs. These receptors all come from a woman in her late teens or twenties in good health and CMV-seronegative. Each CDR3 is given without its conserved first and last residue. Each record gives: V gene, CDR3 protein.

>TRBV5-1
ASRLADSTGELF
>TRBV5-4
ASSEFGTGDVGTEAF
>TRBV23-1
ASSQSQGRGYT
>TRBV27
ASSRQSNEKLF
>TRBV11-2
ASSGRASGGGETQY
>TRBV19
ASSAPRGVNTEAF
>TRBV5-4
ASSLDENQPQH
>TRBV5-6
ASSLGSFKMNTEAF
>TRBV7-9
ASSPNQQGTYNEQF
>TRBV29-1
SATTHAEGNYGYT
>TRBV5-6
ASSLVQGKNSPLH
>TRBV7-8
ASSLDPSGGWFGRTQY
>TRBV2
ASSVGASGGTDTQY
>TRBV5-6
ASSWDSPIDEQF
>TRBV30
AWDNQDRVSSPLH
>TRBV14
ASSRLVTGNGNSPLH
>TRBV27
ASSFLTTPTGTNYGYT
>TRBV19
ASSREGAGGELF
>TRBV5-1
ASSLMDSYNEQF
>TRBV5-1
ASSAQGYNEQF
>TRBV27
ASRMGGSSYNEQF
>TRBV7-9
ASSLVQAGVQATNEKLF
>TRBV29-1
SVEKEGLACYGAGELF
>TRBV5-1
ASSAEGTFYNEQF
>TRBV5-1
ASSLARLSSYNEQF
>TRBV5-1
ASSLTQRGGTGELF
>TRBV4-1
ASSLGLAGGIEQF
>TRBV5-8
ASRGIGDRVLEQY
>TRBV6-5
ASSYGRDSYEQY
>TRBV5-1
ASSLGGPGQSYGYT
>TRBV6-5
ASAGPLPNEKLF
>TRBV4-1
ASTKTGGPYENEQF
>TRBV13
ASSEGDRAYEQY
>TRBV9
ASSVGGGALETQY
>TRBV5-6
ASSFGQPWNTGELF
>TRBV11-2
ASSLGLRGLNSPLH
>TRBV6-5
ASSTAGSYNEQF
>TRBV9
ASSVRGGTSTDTQY
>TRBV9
ASSVQDRDGSPLH
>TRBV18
ASSPSFGVSTDTQY
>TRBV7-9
ASSSWGWTGNTEAF
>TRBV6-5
ASRPGTFVGETQY
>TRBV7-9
ASSHSMGTANTEAF
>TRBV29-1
SVTGGRWSTEAF
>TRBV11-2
ASSPGRKLF
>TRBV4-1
ASSHPGLHTDTQY
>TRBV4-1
ASSQALAAGERSPLH
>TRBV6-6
ASSYDQGIQAYT
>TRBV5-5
ASSLSGGAYEQY